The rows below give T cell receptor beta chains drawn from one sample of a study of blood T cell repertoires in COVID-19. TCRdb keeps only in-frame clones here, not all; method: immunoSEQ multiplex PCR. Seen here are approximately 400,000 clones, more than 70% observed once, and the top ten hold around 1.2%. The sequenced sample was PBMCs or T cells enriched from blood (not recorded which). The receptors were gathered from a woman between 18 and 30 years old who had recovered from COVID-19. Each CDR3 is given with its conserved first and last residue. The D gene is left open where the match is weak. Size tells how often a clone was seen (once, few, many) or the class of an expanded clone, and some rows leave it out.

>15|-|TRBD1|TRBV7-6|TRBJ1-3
CASSLGQGGGNTIYF
TGTGCCAGCAGCTTAGGACAGGGTGGCGGAAACACCATATATTTT
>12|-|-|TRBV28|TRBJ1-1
CASSPAATEAFF
TGTGCCAGCAGTCCAGCGGCCACTGAAGCTTTCTTT
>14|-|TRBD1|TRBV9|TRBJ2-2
CASSPQGVHGELFF
TGTGCCAGCAGCCCTCAGGGGGTCCACGGGGAGCTGTTTTTT
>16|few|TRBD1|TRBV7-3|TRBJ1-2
CASSQPRDRGEYGYTF
TGTGCCAGCAGCCAACCGAGGGACAGGGGTGAGTATGGCTACACCTTC
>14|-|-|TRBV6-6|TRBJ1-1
CASRGPTENTEAFF
TGTGCCAGCAGGGGCCCTACAGAGAACACTGAAGCTTTCTTT
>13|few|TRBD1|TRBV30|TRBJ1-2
CAWTGQGVGGYTF
TGTGCCTGGACCGGACAGGGGGTCGGTGGCTACACCTTC
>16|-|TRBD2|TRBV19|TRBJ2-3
CASSLGGGFSTDTQYF
TGTGCCAGTAGTCTTGGCGGGGGTTTTAGCACAGATACGCAGTATTTT
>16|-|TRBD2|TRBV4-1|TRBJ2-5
CASSLYRLAGEETQYF
TGCGCCAGCAGCCTCTACCGACTAGCGGGGGAAGAGACCCAGTACTTC
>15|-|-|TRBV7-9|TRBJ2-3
CASSPATTATDTQYF
TGTGCCAGCAGCCCAGCGACGACAGCGACAGATACGCAGTATTTT
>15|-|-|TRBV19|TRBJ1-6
CASSTYSSYNSPLHF
TGTGCCAGTAGTACTTATAGCTCCTATAATTCACCCCTCCACTTT
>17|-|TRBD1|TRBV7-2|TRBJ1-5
CASSPGQAINSNQPQHF
TGTGCCAGCAGCCCGGGACAGGCCATTAATAGCAATCAGCCCCAGCATTTT
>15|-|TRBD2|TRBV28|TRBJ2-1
CAGTSGGSGALKQFF
TGTGCCGGCACCTCGGGGGGGTCGGGGGCTCTTAAGCAGTTCTTC
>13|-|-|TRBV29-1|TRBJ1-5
CSVDTGLNQPQHF
TGCAGCGTTGATACAGGATTAAATCAGCCCCAGCATTTT
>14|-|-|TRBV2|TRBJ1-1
CASGRQEANTEAFF
TGTGCCAGCGGGAGACAGGAGGCGAACACTGAAGCTTTCTTT
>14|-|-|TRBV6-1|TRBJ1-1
CASSEALMNTEAFF
TGTGCCAGCAGTGAAGCGCTAATGAACACTGAAGCTTTCTTT
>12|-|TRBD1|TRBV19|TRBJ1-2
CASNTGVGGYTF
TGTGCCAGTAATACAGGGGTGGGTGGCTACACCTTC
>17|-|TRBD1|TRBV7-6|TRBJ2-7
CASSLDGLQGESYEQYF
TGTGCCAGCAGCTTAGATGGGCTACAGGGGGAGTCCTACGAGCAGTACTTC
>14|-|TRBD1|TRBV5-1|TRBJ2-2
CASEQGGNTGELFF
TGCGCCAGTGAACAGGGGGGGAACACCGGGGAGCTGTTTTTT
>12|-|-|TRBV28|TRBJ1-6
CASSDQVSPLHF
TGTGCCAGCAGTGACCAGGTTTCACCCCTCCACTTT
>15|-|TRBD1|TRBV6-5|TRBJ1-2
CASSTGTVTLYGYTF
TGTGCCAGCAGTACTGGGACAGTTACCCTTTATGGCTACACCTTC
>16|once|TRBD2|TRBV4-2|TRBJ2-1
CASSQVASGGYNEQFF
TGTGCCAGCAGCCAAGTGGCTAGCGGGGGGTACAATGAGCAGTTCTTC
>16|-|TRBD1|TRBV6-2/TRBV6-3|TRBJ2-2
CASSYSIQGEAGELFF
TGTGCCAGCAGTTACTCGATACAGGGGGAGGCCGGGGAGCTGTTTTTT
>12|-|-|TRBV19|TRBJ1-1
CAPMEGYTEAFF
TGTGCCCCAATGGAGGGGTACACTGAAGCTTTCTTT
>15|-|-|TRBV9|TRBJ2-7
CASSVGASAAYEQYF
TGTGCCAGCAGCGTAGGGGCTAGCGCGGCCTACGAGCAGTACTTC
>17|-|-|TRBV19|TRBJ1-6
CASSRPPTGSYNSPLHF
TGTGCCAGTAGTCGTCCCCCGACGGGCTCCTATAATTCACCCCTCCACTTT
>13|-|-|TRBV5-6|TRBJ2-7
CASSFQVSYEQYF
TGTGCCAGCAGCTTCCAGGTTTCCTACGAGCAGTACTTC
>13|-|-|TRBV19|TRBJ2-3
CASSPDRTDTQYF
TGTGCCAGTAGTCCAGACAGGACAGATACGCAGTATTTT
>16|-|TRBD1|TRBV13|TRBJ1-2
CASSFGQGAPVAGYTF
TGTGCCAGCAGCTTCGGACAGGGGGCGCCGGTCGCTGGCTACACCTTC